The entry that follows covers one T cell receptor (beta chain) sequence. This sample is drawn from a study of T cell changes during pregnancy in multiple sclerosis. J lost 4 bases, V lost 4 bases, and 7 bases had no gene match. In germline, CDR1 is SGHRS, CDR2 YFSETQ. The CDR3 extends over 14 amino acids. Some clones are missing from TCRdb's copy, which holds only in-frame ones; the method was immunoSEQ multiplex PCR. Here the sample spans 52,000 or so clones, about nine tenths being singletons. The genes are TRBV5-1 and TRBJ2-7; 8 bases align to TRBD2. The clonotype originates from a female donor with multiple sclerosis, enrolled in a pregnancy study. The sample here was CD4+ T cells from peripheral blood mononuclear cells, taken in the second trimester of pregnancy. CDR3 sequence reads: CASSLGGGQYEQYF. In DNA, the CDR3 is TGCGCCAGCAGCCTCGGCGGGGGGCAGTACGAGCAGTACTTC. Based on the CDR3 plus reference TRBV5-1 and TRBJ2-7, the full variable domain is KAGVTQTPRYLIKTRGQQVTLSCSPISGHRSVSWYQQTPGQGLQFLFEYFSETQRNKGNFPGRFSGRQFSNSRSEMNVSTLELGDSALYLCASSLGGGQYEQYFGPGTRLTVT.